This T cell receptor beta chain came from a study of T cell changes during pregnancy in multiple sclerosis. This CDR3 has 13 amino acids. V was clipped by 6 bases and J by 2 bases; unmatched bases: 1. Germline loops: CDR1 MNHEY, CDR2 SVGAGI. Using immunoSEQ multiplex PCR, the repertoire was profiled, and TCRdb retains in-frame clones only, with some absent. The data contain tens of thousands of clones, over 85% of them singletons. The rearrangement joins TRBV6-5 to TRBJ1-3; 7 nucleotides align to TRBD1. The sample consisted of peripheral blood, taken in the first trimester of pregnancy. This receptor was identified in a female donor in good health, enrolled as a control in a pregnancy study. The CDR3 sequence is CASRTGTGNTIYF. As DNA, the CDR3 is TGTGCCAGCAGGACAGGGACTGGAAACACCATATATTTT.